These 14 T cell receptor beta chains were all obtained from the same sample, sequenced in a study of beta chain features in type 1 diabetes. Reverse transcription of all isolated RNA meant that expressed TCRB transcripts were sequenced. Some clones are missing from TCRdb's copy, which holds only in-frame ones; the method was immunoSEQ multiplex PCR. The sample records 550,000 to 850,000 clones, 13% being singletons. Findings of the study overall: Researchers report that Type 1 diabetes patients had moderately but significantly shorter TCRB CDR3s across all four CD4+ subsets.

Their target antigens are unknown. The sample was naive CD4+ T cells from blood. These receptors originate from a man younger than 30 with type 1 diabetes.

This clone was seen only a few times. This chain uses TRBV6-5 with TRBJ2-7; D uncertain. This CDR3 has 13 residues. Trimming cost V 5 bases and J 3 bases, with 11 bases left between them. Germline values: CDR1 MNHEY, CDR2 SVGAGI. The CDR3 coding sequence is TGTGCCAGCAGTGGTATTTCTTTCTACGAGCAGTACTTC. Encoded protein: CASSGISFYEQYF.

This clone was detected only a few times. The gene calls are TRBV29-1 and TRBJ2-5, with unresolved D. From germline, CDR1 is SQVTM and CDR2 ANQGSEA. V was shortened by 1 base and J by 5 bases, with 17 bases between the two germline ends. This CDR3 is 15 amino acids long. The CDR3 region has the DNA TGCAGCGTTGAAGTGGGGTCCACCCTGAGGGAGACCCAGTACTTC. Translated: CSVEVGSTLRETQYF.

The chain links TRBV11-1 to TRBJ1-1, with D possibly matching TRBD1 (6 bases). This CDR3 has 15 residues. The V end lost 1 base, the J end lost 1 base, and 10 bases lay between the germline ends. Germline CDR1 reads SGHAT; CDR2 reads FQDESV (reference sequence). CDR3 amino acids: CASSLVWGANTEAFF. The CDR3 DNA reads as TGTGCCAGCAGCTTAGTGTGGGGGGCGAACACTGAAGCTTTCTTT.

The rearrangement links TRBV30 to TRBJ1-6; no reliable D call. The CDR3 has 12 residues. Germline V gene data show CDR1 as GTSNPN and CDR2 as SVGIG (reference sequence). Trimming shortened V by 1 base and J by 14 bases, and 12 bases separated the two germline ends. For the CDR3, the DNA is TGTGCCTGGAGTGCCCCCGAGGGTACCCTCCACTTT. It encodes CAWSAPEGTLHF.

V usage is TRBV7-2 and J usage is TRBJ2-3; 9 nucleotides align to TRBD1. Germline V CDR1 and CDR2: SGHTA, FQGNSA. This CDR3 contains 15 residues. V lost 5 bases, J lost 4 bases, and 7 bases stayed unmatched. The CDR3 reads CASSPGQGYPDTQYF. CDR3 in DNA: TGTGCCAGCAGCCCGGGACAGGGATATCCAGATACGCAGTATTTT.

The rearrangement uses TRBV25-1 and TRBJ1-1; D is ambiguous. Trimming pared 0 bases from V and 5 bases from J, leaving 16 bases between. Germline V lookup: CDR1 MGHDK, CDR2 SYGVNS. CDR3 length: 16 amino acids. This CDR3 reads CASSEYDHPGSTEAFF. The CDR3 DNA reads TGTGCCAGCAGTGAATATGACCATCCTGGGAGTACTGAAGCTTTCTTT.

In its sample, this clone was seen a few times. As DNA, the CDR3 is TGTGCCTGGGGGAGCCCCGGATCTCAGTATTTT. It encodes CAWGSPGSQYF. The chain links TRBV30 to TRBJ2-3; maybe TRBD2 (5 bases). In germline, CDR1 is GTSNPN, CDR2 SVGIG (reference sequence). CDR3 length equals 11 residues. The germline V and J ends were trimmed by 5 bases and 12 bases, with 15 bases remaining between them.

This clone was counted between two and nine times. The gene calls are TRBV30 and TRBJ1-2; TRBD1 is a possible D gene (6 bases). V lost 2 bases and J lost 8, with 15 bases in between. Per the germline V gene, CDR1 is GTSNPN and CDR2 is SVGIG (reference sequence). CDR3 length: 13 amino acids. The DNA of the CDR3 is TGTGCCTGGAGTCCCGGGGGGCTCCGCGGCTACACCTTC. It specifies CAWSPGGLRGYTF.

The chain joins TRBV25-1 to TRBJ1-2; 7 nucleotides match TRBD1. The junction had 15 bases not matched to a gene; V was cut back by 1 base and J by 4 bases. Germline V CDR1 and CDR2: MGHDK, SYGVNS. This CDR3 spans 18 amino acids. CDR3 in DNA: TGTGCCAGCAGTGAATGGAGGGACAGCTCCTCCAGTCGCTATGGCTACACCTTC. Translated: CASSEWRDSSSSRYGYTF.

The chain links TRBV10-3 to TRBJ1-2, with D unclear. Germline CDR1 and CDR2: ENHRY and SYGVKD. Deletions cut 2 bases from V and 1 base from J, with 2 bases between. The CDR3 has 12 amino acids. CDR3 sequence: CAISENNYGYTF. DNA of the CDR3: TGTGCCATCAGTGAGAATAACTATGGCTACACCTTC.

This chain connects TRBV9 to TRBJ1-5, with D perhaps matching TRBD1 (5 bases). Trimming shortened V by 1 base and J by 7 bases, and 12 bases separated the two germline ends. In germline, CDR1 is SGDLS, CDR2 YYNGEE. The CDR3 has 14 amino acids. CDR3 nucleotides: TGTGCCAGCAGCGTATTTGGGGGGATCCAGCCCCAGCATTTT. This codes for CASSVFGGIQPQHF.

The rearrangement links TRBV7-9 to TRBJ2-7; D unclear. This CDR3 contains 15 residues. Germline values: CDR1 SEHNR, CDR2 FQNEAQ (reference sequence). Trimming stripped 4 bases from V and 6 bases from J, with 19 bases between. The CDR3 region is CASSSDSELGSEQYF. DNA for the CDR3: TGTGCCAGCAGCTCCGACTCAGAATTAGGAAGCGAGCAGTACTTC.

There are a few counts of this clone. The chain recombines TRBV19 with TRBJ1-5; D ambiguous. The CDR3 length is 13 residues. The ends were cut back, 1 base at V and 5 bases at J, with 6 bases in the middle. Germline assignment: CDR1 LNHDA and CDR2 SQIVND (reference sequence). The CDR3 loop is CASSIGPHQPQHF. Written as DNA, the CDR3 is TGTGCCAGTAGTATAGGACCGCATCAGCCCCAGCATTTT.

The chain combines TRBV27 with TRBJ2-2; D is uncertain. Between the trimmed V and J ends, which lost 1 base and 4 bases, there was a span of 4 bases. This CDR3 comprises 13 residues. Germline V gene sequence: CDR1 MNHEY, CDR2 SMNVEV (reference sequence). CDR3 sequence reads: CASSLLTTGELFF. In nucleotides, the CDR3 is TGTGCCAGCAGTTTATTAACCACCGGGGAGCTGTTTTTT.